Here is one T cell receptor beta chain with its context. Its matching antigen is unknown. Included in the TCR beta cDNA libraries were unique molecular identifiers. T cells numbering roughly 0.9 to 11 million gave rise to a few hundred thousand cDNA molecules. Each CDR3 protein gets one entry after TCRdb re-called the PCR reads with MiXCR. The repertoire holds roughly 800,000 distinct CDR3 sequences, with 30% as singletons. This specimen belongs to a study of post-analysis software for immune sequencing data. Overall study: The disease courses spanned relapsing-remitting, secondary progressive and progressive-relapsing forms of multiple sclerosis. Study-level findings and limits: By F measure, strong co-clustering occurred among samples prepared in the same batch. Roughly five TRBV segments appeared more often in patients than in controls, and TRBV5-6, TRBV5-1 and TRBV20-1 were among these. The study found significantly lower normalized Chao1 diversity in multiple sclerosis patients than in controls.

Unmatched junction bases numbered 8, after V lost 0 bases and J lost 7 bases. Germline V gene data show CDR1 as SGHTA and CDR2 as FQGNSA. The length of the CDR3 is 16 residues. The sequence came from a girl aged 10 to 17 with multiple sclerosis. The chain couples TRBV7-2 to TRBJ1-4, with 7 nucleotides matching TRBD1. Material: blood. CDR3 protein: CASSLALGDSGEKLFF. CDR3 bases: TGTGCCAGCAGCTTAGCTCTGGGGGACAGCGGTGAAAAACTGTTTTTT.